This entry is about one TCR beta chain. The antigen is unknown. Per the germline V gene, CDR1 is MNHEY and CDR2 is SVGEGT. This CDR3 has 14 residues. V was shortened by 6 bases and J by 4 bases, with 15 bases between the two germline ends. This entry belongs to a study of human T cells and chemical hapten exposure. Points from the study as a whole: The formation of large CDR3 similarity clusters by expanded TCRs significantly exceeded that of controls.

MiXCR was run by TCRdb on the RACE reads, yielding one entry per CDR3 protein. Found here are 95,000 to 150,000 distinct CDR3 sequences, 11% of them singletons; the top ten hold approximately 2.5%. As to time point: patch test 3, about 24 weeks after DPC sensitization. Documented treatment: therapeutic diphenylcyclopropenone sensitization with weekly scalp DPC. The starting material was whole blood, obtained in connection with sensitization to the hapten diphenylcyclopropenone (DPC). The chain joins TRBV6-2 or TRBV6-3 to TRBJ2-5, with a tentative D call TRBD1 (5 bases). This clonotype originated in a woman aged 45-60 years with alopecia areata. Some clones in this sample may be carry-over from other donors' samples. The CDR3 nucleotides are TGTGCCAGCAGCCCCTCCGTAGGGGTAGAGACCCAGTACTTC. Translation gives CASSPSVGVETQYF.